The 4 T cell receptor beta chains below come from one sample, sequenced in a study of T-cell reconstitution after alpha-beta-depleted transplantation in children. Unique molecular identifiers were built into the TCRbeta library. TCRdb re-called the PCR reads through MiXCR, storing one row per CDR3 protein. The data contain under 450,000 distinct CDR3 sequences, 15% to 20% of them singletons. Sequencing used PBMCs, mostly from graft donor cells, obtained 360 days after TCRalphabeta/CD19-depleted stem cell transplant. The receptors come from a boy under two years old who had a stem cell transplant for Wiskott-Aldrich syndrome, so the T cells may come from the graft donor.

The rearrangement uses TRBV20-1 and TRBJ2-1; 11 nucleotides match TRBD2. V lost 3 bases, J lost 1 base, and 5 bases stayed unmatched. Germline CDR1 is DFQATT and CDR2 is SNEGSKA (reference sequence). The CDR3 extends over 16 amino acids. Here the CDR3 reads CSASLAGGRSYNEQFF. CDR3 coding DNA: TGCAGTGCTAGTCTAGCGGGGGGTCGTTCCTACAATGAGCAGTTCTTC.

This clonotype was observed at least ten times. The J gene is TRBJ2-5, the V gene TRBV7-9; 9 bases are a match to TRBD1. This CDR3 has 16 amino acids. The germline V gene has CDR1 SEHNR and CDR2 FQNEAQ (reference sequence). The trim removed 3 bases at V and 2 bases at J, leaving 7 bases unmatched. The CDR3 DNA is TGTGCCAGCAGCTTGGGGACAGGGTGGGGTCAAGAGACCCAGTACTTC. It specifies CASSLGTGWGQETQYF.

This clonotype was counted only a few times. The chain links TRBV4-1 to TRBJ2-2; D gene uncertain. Germline CDR1 reads MGHRA; CDR2 reads YSYEKL. Trimming took 1 base from V and 7 from J, leaving 4 bases between them. This CDR3 has 12 residues. The CDR3 protein is CASSQVLGELFF. CDR3 coding DNA: TGCGCCAGCAGCCAAGTTCTCGGGGAGCTGTTTTTT.

The genes are TRBV19 and TRBJ2-7; 13 bases are a match to TRBD2. The CDR3 loop spans 15 amino acids. Germline V lookup: CDR1 LNHDA, CDR2 SQIVND (reference sequence). V trimming: 4 bases; J trimming: 4 bases; junction bases outside the gene matches: 4. Here the CDR3 DNA reads TGTGCCAGTAGTAAGAGGACTAGCGGGAGTTACGAGCAGTACTTC. Translating gives CASSKRTSGSYEQYF.